This TCR beta chain was observed in a study of response to subunit inactivated influenza vaccine. Study outcomes and limitations: T cells newly recruited by each seasonal influenza vaccination are few, the authors suggested.

MiXCR was run by TCRdb on the RT-PCR reads, yielding one entry per CDR3 protein. The sample has around 520,000 distinct CDR3 sequences; 12% are singletons. This clonotype has only a few counts. No antigen is known for it. The clonotype comes from a man aged 45 to 65 who received an inactivated influenza vaccine. Sequences were derived from PBMCs from blood, sampled on the day of vaccination.

CDR3 sequence reads: CASSPTTAGDTQYF. CDR3 nucleotide sequence: TGTGCCAGCAGTCCTACTACGGCGGGCGATACGCAGTATTTT. This chain links TRBV28 with TRBJ2-3, with D possibly matching TRBD2 (5 bases). Germline CDR1 is MDHEN and CDR2 is SYDVKM. There are 14 residues in the CDR3. Trimming pared 5 bases from V and 6 bases from J, leaving 15 bases between.